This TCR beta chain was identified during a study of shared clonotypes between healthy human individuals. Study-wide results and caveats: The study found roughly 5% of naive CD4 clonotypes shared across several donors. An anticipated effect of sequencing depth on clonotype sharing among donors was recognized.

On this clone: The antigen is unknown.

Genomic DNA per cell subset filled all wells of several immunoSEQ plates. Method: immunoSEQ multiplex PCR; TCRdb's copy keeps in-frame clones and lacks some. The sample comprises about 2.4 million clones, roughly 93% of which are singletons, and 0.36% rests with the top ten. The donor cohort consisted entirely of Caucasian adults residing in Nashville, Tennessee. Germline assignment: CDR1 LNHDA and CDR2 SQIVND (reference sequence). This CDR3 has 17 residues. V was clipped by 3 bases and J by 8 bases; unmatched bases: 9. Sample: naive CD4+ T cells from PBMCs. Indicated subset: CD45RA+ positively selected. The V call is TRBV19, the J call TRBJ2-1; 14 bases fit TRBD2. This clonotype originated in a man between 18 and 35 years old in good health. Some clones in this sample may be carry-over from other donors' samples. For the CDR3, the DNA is TGTGCCAGTAGTATCCTGCGAGGACTAGCGGGAGGCGATGAGCAGTTCTTC. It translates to CASSILRGLAGGDEQFF.